Presented here are 21 T cell receptor beta chains from one specimen sequenced in a study of blood T cell repertoires in COVID-19. This table comes from immunoSEQ multiplex PCR, and its TCRdb copy is limited to in-frame clones, with some not included. The sample includes some 260,000 clones, roughly 90% seen only once; the top ten take roughly 0.8%. The sequenced sample was peripheral blood. Receptors originate from a woman aged 25 to 39 with acute or convalescent COVID-19.

This chain joins TRBV30 and TRBJ2-1; D not resolved. Germline assignment: CDR1 GTSNPN and CDR2 SVGIG (reference sequence). The CDR3 has 12 residues. V lost 5 bases to trimming and J lost 9 bases, with 14 bases between them. This CDR3 reads CAWAFPSVEQFF. The CDR3 region has the DNA TGTGCCTGGGCCTTTCCTTCTGTTGAGCAGTTCTTC.

This rearrangement joins TRBV19 to TRBJ1-1; the match to TRBD1 covers 7 bases. This CDR3 spans 14 amino acids. With V trimmed by 8 bases and J by 4 bases, 10 bases remained unmatched. Germline V gene data show CDR1 as LNHDA and CDR2 as SQIVND (reference sequence). The DNA for the CDR3 is TGTGCCAGTTCAAAGACAGGGCTCCCCACTGAAGCTTTCTTT. Protein product: CASSKTGLPTEAFF. Variable domain in full (rest from reference TRBV19 and TRBJ1-1): DGGITQSPKYLFRKEGQNVTLSCEQNLNHDAMYWYRQDPGQGLRLIYYSQIVNDFQKGDIAEGYSVSREKKESFPLTVTSAQKNPTAFYLCASSKTGLPTEAFFGQGTRLTVV.

This chain connects TRBV24-1 to TRBJ2-1, with 8 bases aligning to TRBD1. The ends lost 0 bases at V and 3 bases at J; junction bases unmatched: 6. Germline values: CDR1 KGHDR, CDR2 SFDVKD. The CDR3 contains 17 residues. The CDR3 DNA sequence: TGTGCCACCAGTGATTTGACAGGGGGTCCCCTCTACAATGAGCAGTTCTTC. It specifies CATSDLTGGPLYNEQFF.

In its sample, this clone was seen a few times. This chain links TRBV6-5 with TRBJ2-5, with TRBD2 identical over 7 bases. V trimming: 0 bases; J trimming: 5 bases; junction bases outside the gene matches: 6. Germline-derived CDR1 and CDR2 are MNHEY and SVGAGI. The CDR3 runs to 15 residues. The CDR3 reads CASSYSSGIGETQYF. CDR3 nucleotides: TGTGCCAGCAGTTACTCGAGCGGGATAGGGGAGACCCAGTACTTC.

The rearrangement joins TRBV6-1 to TRBJ2-3; 12 bases align to TRBD1. Germline V gene data show CDR1 as MNHNS and CDR2 as SASEGT. V gave up 6 bases and J gave up 2 bases; unmatched junction bases: 9. CDR3 size: 17 residues. DNA for the CDR3: TGTGCCAGCAGGGAACCGGGACAGGGGGCTTCCACAGATACGCAGTATTTT. Translation: CASREPGQGASTDTQYF.

The chain carries TRBV24-1 and TRBJ1-1; TRBD1 matches at 10 bases. The CDR3 sequence is 17 residues long. The germline V gene has CDR1 KGHDR and CDR2 SFDVKD. V dropped 2 bases and J dropped 1; count of bases not matched to a gene: 6. CDR3 residues: CATSDSRDRGPNTEAFF. In DNA, the CDR3 is TGTGCCACCAGTGATTCCCGGGACAGGGGACCGAACACTGAAGCTTTCTTT.

J is TRBJ2-3 and V is TRBV5-1, with 14 bases identical to TRBD2. The CDR3 is 21 amino acids. V lost 4 bases, J lost 3 bases, and 19 bases stayed unmatched. From germline, CDR1 is SGHRS and CDR2 YFSETQ. The CDR3 coding sequence is TGCGCCAGCAGCATACTTCCGGGACTAGCGGGAGTTATAGAAAGGACAGATACGCAGTATTTT. This encodes CASSILPGLAGVIERTDTQYF.

The J gene is TRBJ2-1, the V gene TRBV29-1, with unresolved D. CDR1 SQVTM and CDR2 ANQGSEA come from the germline V gene. The length of the CDR3 is 13 residues. Between the trimmed V and J ends, which lost 3 bases and 4 bases, there was a span of 10 bases. The CDR3 region has the DNA TGCAGCGTTGAGGGCATAAAGTACAATGAGCAGTTCTTC. It specifies CSVEGIKYNEQFF.

This chain joins TRBV7-2 and TRBJ1-1; a possible D gene is TRBD1 (5 bases). Germline V lookup: CDR1 SGHTA, CDR2 FQGNSA. CDR3 length: 14 amino acids. Trimming took 5 bases from V and 0 from J, leaving 10 bases between them. In DNA, the CDR3 is TGTGCCAGCAGCCTCCAGGGTTTGAACACTGAAGCTTTCTTT. Protein sequence: CASSLQGLNTEAFF. The complete variable domain, with remaining parts taken from reference TRBV7-2 and TRBJ1-1, reads GAGVSQSPSNKVTEKGKDVELRCDPISGHTALYWYRQSLGQGLEFLIYFQGNSAPDKSGLPSDRFSAERTGGSVSTLTIQRTQQEDSAVYLCASSLQGLNTEAFFGQGTRLTVV.

V is TRBV18 and J is TRBJ1-5, with no clear D. The CDR3 runs 15 residues. Germline V lookup: CDR1 KGHSH, CDR2 LQKENI. V was clipped by 3 bases and J by 0 bases, with 9 bases between them. The DNA for the CDR3 is TGTGCCAGCTCACCCTCGACACCTAGCAATCAGCCCCAGCATTTT. This codes for CASSPSTPSNQPQHF.

The chain links TRBV27 to TRBJ1-2, with no clear D. The CDR3 length is 14 residues. Looked up from germline, CDR1 is MNHEY and CDR2 is SMNVEV (reference sequence). V lost 5 bases to trimming and J lost 10 bases, with 20 bases between them. The CDR3 loop is CASSATGQHRNYTF. The DNA for the CDR3 is TGTGCCAGCAGTGCTACGGGTCAACATAGGAACTACACCTTC.

This chain uses TRBV7-9 with TRBJ1-2; 7 bases are shared with TRBD1. With 4 bases clipped from V and 0 bases from J, the junction kept 5 bases outside the gene matches. CDR1 SEHNR and CDR2 FQNEAQ come from the germline V gene (reference sequence). The CDR3 loop spans 15 amino acids. The CDR3 coding sequence is TGTGCCAGCAGCTCTGGGACAGTTACTAACTATGGCTACACCTTC. As protein: CASSSGTVTNYGYTF.

The chain has TRBV7-8 and TRBJ2-1; maybe TRBD2 (6 bases). The germline V gene encodes CDR1 SGHVS and CDR2 FQNEAQ. V was trimmed by 4 bases and J by 5 bases, leaving 15 bases between them. The CDR3 length is 15 residues. As DNA, the CDR3 is TGTGCCAGCAGCTCGGGATTAGCGGATGACAATGAGCAGTTCTTC. It is translated as CASSSGLADDNEQFF.

This chain links TRBV29-1 with TRBJ1-1, with 7 bases that match TRBD1. From germline, CDR1 is SQVTM and CDR2 ANQGSEA. This CDR3 region has 12 residues. The junction had 3 bases not matched to a gene; V was cut back by 5 bases and J by 3 bases. The CDR3 is CSVTGTDTEAFF. The CDR3 DNA reads TGCAGCGTTACTGGGACAGACACTGAAGCTTTCTTT.

This clone was detected once. The chain carries TRBV27 and TRBJ2-3; 7 bases align to TRBD2. Germline-derived CDR1 and CDR2 are MNHEY and SMNVEV (reference sequence). The ends lost 2 bases at V and 9 bases at J; junction bases unmatched: 11. This CDR3 is built from 15 residues. The CDR3 sequence: CASSLGLVKHDTQYF. DNA of the CDR3: TGTGCCAGCAGTTTAGGACTAGTCAAACACGACACGCAGTATTTT.

This chain joins TRBV19 and TRBJ2-7; weak D call: TRBD1 (6 bases). Germline V gene lookup returns CDR1 LNHDA and CDR2 SQIVND (reference sequence). Trimming shortened V by 3 bases and J by 3 bases, and 12 bases separated the two germline ends. The CDR3 runs 14 residues. Here the CDR3 DNA reads TGTGCCAGTAGTATCGGCCAGGGGATCTACGAGCAGTACTTC. Protein product: CASSIGQGIYEQYF.

The V and J genes are TRBV6-5 and TRBJ2-3, with 7 bases lining up with TRBD2. Germline-derived CDR1 and CDR2 are MNHEY and SVGAGI. There are 15 residues in the CDR3. The V and J ends lost 5 bases and 6 bases, in that order; junction bases with no gene match: 11. The CDR3, as DNA: TGTGCCAGCAGTCTAGCGGACCCCTACGGGGATACGCAGTATTTT. Translating gives CASSLADPYGDTQYF.

This clone was seen once. The V gene is TRBV29-1, the J gene TRBJ2-7; 8 nucleotides match TRBD2. Germline V gene data show CDR1 as SQVTM and CDR2 as ANQGSEA. Trimming removed 5 bases from V and 3 bases from J; junction bases left unmatched: 12. There are 15 residues in the CDR3. The CDR3 coding sequence is TGCAGCGTTTCTCCGGGGGGGGAATGGGGCTACGAGCAGTACTTC. Its translation is CSVSPGGEWGYEQYF.

The CDR3 coding sequence is TGTGCCAGCAGTGATTCGGGTTGGAGCTCCTATAATTCACCCCTCCACTTT. Translation gives CASSDSGWSSYNSPLHF. The chain recombines TRBV6-4 with TRBJ1-6; no reliable D call. The CDR3 spans 17 residues. CDR1 MRHNA and CDR2 SNTAGT come from the germline V gene. Trimming left V 3 bases short and J 0 bases short, with 12 bases between.

In this sample, this clone turned up once. The genes are TRBV12-3 or TRBV12-4 and TRBJ2-7, with D perhaps matching TRBD2 (5 bases). V was pared by 9 bases and J by 3 bases, with 9 bases between. This CDR3 is 11 amino acids long. The CDR3 DNA reads as TGTGCCAGTACAGAGGGCTACGAGCAGTACTTC. Translating it yields CASTEGYEQYF.

The V call is TRBV19, the J call TRBJ2-7; 7 nucleotides agree with TRBD1. CDR3 size: 15 residues. The trim removed 3 bases at V and 1 base at J, leaving 6 bases unmatched. Germline V gene lookup returns CDR1 LNHDA and CDR2 SQIVND (reference sequence). The CDR3 DNA reads TGTGCCAGTAGTATTTGGGGGACAGCATCCTACGAGCAGTACTTC. This sequence encodes CASSIWGTASYEQYF.